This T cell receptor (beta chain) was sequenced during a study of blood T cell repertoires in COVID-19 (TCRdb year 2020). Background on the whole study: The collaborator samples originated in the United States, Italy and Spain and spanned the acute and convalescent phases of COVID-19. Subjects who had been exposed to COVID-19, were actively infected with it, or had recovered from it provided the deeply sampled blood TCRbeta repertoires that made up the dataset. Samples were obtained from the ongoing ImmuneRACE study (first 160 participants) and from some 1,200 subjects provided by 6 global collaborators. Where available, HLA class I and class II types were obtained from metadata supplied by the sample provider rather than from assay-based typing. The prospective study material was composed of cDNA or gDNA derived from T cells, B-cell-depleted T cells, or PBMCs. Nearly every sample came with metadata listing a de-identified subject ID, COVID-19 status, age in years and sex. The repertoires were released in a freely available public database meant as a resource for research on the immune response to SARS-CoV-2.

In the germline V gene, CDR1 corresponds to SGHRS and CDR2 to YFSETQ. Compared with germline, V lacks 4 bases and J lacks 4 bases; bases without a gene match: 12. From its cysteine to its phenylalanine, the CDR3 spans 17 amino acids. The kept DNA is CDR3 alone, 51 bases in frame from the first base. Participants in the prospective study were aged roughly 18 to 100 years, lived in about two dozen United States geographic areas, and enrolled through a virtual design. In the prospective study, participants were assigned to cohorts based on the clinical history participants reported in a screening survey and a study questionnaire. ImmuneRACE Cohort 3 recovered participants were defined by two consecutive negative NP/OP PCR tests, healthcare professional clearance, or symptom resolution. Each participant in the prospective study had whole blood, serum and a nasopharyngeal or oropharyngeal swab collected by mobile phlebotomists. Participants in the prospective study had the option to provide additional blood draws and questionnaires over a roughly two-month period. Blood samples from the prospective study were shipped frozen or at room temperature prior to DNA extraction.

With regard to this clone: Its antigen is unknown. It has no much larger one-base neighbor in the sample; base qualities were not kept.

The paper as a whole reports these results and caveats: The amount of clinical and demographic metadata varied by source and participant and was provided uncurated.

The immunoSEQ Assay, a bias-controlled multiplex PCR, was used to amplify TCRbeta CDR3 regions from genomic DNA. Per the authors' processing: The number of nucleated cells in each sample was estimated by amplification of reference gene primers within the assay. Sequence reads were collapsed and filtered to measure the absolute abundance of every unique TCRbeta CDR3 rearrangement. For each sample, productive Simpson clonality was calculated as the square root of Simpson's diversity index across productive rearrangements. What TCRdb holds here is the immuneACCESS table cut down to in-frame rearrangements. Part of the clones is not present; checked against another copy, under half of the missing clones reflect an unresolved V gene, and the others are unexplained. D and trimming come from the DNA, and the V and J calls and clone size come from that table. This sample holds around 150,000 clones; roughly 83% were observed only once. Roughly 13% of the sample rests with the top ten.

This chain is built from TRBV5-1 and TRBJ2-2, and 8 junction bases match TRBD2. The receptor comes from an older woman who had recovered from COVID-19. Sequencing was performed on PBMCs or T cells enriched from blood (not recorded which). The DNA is TGCGCCAGCAGCCCCACACCGGGACTAGTTTCCACCGGGGAGCTGTTTTTT. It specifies CASSPTPGLVSTGELFF.